This T cell receptor beta chain was identified during a study of OX40 agonist ivuxolimab in advanced cancers. As for the study in general: Aged roughly 23 to 90 with a mean of 60 years, they were roughly 83% male. Partial responses were recorded for three patients, including one with hepatocellular carcinoma and two with cutaneous melanoma.

TCRdb's table, derived via immunoSEQ multiplex PCR, lists solely in-frame clones and lacks some. The sample holds about 19,000 clones, around 81% seen once. Germline V gene data show CDR1 as SGHVS and CDR2 as FQNEAQ. V was clipped by 7 bases and J by 3 bases; unmatched bases: 12. This CDR3 contains 15 residues. In its sample, this clone was seen a few times. What it recognizes is unknown. Study-wide results and limits: With doses of 0.1 to 3.0 mg/kg, CD4+ and CD8+ blood T cells had undergone clonal expansion by week 6.

This sequence originates from an adult with an advanced solid tumor such as melanoma, head and neck, liver or kidney cancer. The sequenced sample was CD4+ or CD8+ T cells sorted from blood, obtained in a trial of the OX40 agonist ivuxolimab. The genes are TRBV7-8 and TRBJ2-7; 7 positions agree with TRBD2. DNA for the CDR3: TGTGCCAGCATCAAGAGCCCGGGAGGAGGCTACGAGCAGTACTTC. It encodes CASIKSPGGGYEQYF.